This T cell receptor (beta chain) was observed in a study of cytotoxic CD8 clonotypes in ibrutinib-treated CLL. This clone appeared many times. Produced via immunoSEQ multiplex PCR; TCRdb's table is partial and in-frame only. Here the sample spans about 63,000 clones, approximately 57% being singletons. Trimming cost V 8 bases and J 2 bases, with 21 bases left between them. The V gene's germline CDR1 is SQVTM and CDR2 ANQGSEA. The CDR3 is made up of 15 amino acids. The chain carries TRBV29-1 and TRBJ1-2; a weak D match, TRBD1 (6 bases). This receptor was identified in a human donor with chronic lymphocytic leukemia. The input for sequencing was PBMCs, taken after 12 months of ibrutinib treatment. For the CDR3, the DNA is TGCAGCACAAACCTTCCGGGACAAGGGAACTATGGCTACACCTTC. It is translated as CSTNLPGQGNYGYTF.